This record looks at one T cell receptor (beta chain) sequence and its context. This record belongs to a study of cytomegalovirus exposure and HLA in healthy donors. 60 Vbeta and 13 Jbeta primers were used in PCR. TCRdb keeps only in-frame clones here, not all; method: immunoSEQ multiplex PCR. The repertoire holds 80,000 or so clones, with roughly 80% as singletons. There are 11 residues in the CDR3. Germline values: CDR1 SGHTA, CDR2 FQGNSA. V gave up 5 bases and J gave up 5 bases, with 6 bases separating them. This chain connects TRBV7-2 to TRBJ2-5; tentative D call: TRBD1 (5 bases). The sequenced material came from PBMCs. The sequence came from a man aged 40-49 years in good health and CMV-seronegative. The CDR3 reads CASSPGETQYF. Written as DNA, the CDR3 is TGTGCCAGCAGCCCAGGGGAGACCCAGTACTTC.